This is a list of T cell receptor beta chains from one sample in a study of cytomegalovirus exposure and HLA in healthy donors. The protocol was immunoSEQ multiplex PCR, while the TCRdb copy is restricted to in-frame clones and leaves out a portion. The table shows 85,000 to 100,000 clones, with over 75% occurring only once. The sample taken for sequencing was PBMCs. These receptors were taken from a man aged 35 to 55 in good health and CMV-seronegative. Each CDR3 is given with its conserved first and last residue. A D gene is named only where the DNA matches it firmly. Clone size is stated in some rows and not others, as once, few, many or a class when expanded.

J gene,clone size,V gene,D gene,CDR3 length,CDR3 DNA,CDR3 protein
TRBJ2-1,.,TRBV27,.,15,TGTGCCAGCAGTGCGGGACCAGACTCCTACAATGAGCAGTTCTTC,CASSAGPDSYNEQFF
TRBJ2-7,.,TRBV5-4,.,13,TGTGCCAGCAGCTTGCCACAGTCCTACGAGCAGTACTTC,CASSLPQSYEQYF
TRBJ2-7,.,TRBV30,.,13,TGTGCCTGGAGTCCACTGAGGGGGTACGAGCAGTACTTC,CAWSPLRGYEQYF
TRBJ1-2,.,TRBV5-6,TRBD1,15,TGTGCCAGCAGCTTGGTGACAGGGGCGAACTATGGCTACACCTTC,CASSLVTGANYGYTF
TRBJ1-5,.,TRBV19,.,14,TGTGCCAGTAGTATGAGACATTACAATCAGCCCCAGCATTTT,CASSMRHYNQPQHF
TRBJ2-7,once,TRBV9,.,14,TGTGCCAGCAGCAAGACGGGGGTGTCCTACGAGCAGTACTTC,CASSKTGVSYEQYF
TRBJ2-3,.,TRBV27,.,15,TGTGCCAGCAGTTTAGGGCGTGATCCGACACATACGCAGTATTTT,CASSLGRDPTHTQYF
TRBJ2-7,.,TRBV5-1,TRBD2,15,TGCGCCAGCAGCTCGCGAGCGGGAGTTACCTACGAGCAGTACTTC,CASSSRAGVTYEQYF
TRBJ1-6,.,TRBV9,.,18,TGTGCCAGCAGCGAAGAGTCGGGGATGAGCTCCTATAATTCACCCCTCCACTTT,CASSEESGMSSYNSPLHF
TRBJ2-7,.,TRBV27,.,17,TGTGCCAGCAGTTTACGAGGACAGGGGACTAGCTCCTACGAGCAGTACTTC,CASSLRGQGTSSYEQYF
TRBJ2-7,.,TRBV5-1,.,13,TGCGCCAGCAGCTTGGCAGGGGTATACGAGCAGTACTTC,CASSLAGVYEQYF
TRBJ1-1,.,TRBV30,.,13,TGTGCCTGGAGGGGGAGGATGAACACTGAAGCTTTCTTT,CAWRGRMNTEAFF
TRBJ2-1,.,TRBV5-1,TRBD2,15,TGCGCCAGCAGCTTTGGGAGCGGGAGTTACAATGAGCAGTTCTTC,CASSFGSGSYNEQFF
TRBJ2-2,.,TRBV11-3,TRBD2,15,TGTGCCAGCAGCTTACTAGCGGGGGGGTCCGGGGAGCTGTTTTTT,CASSLLAGGSGELFF
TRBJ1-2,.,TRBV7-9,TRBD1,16,TGTGCCAGCAGCTTAGCGGGGGACAGGGCTCTAGATGGCTACACCTTC,CASSLAGDRALDGYTF
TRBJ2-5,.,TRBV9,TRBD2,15,TGTGCCAGCAGCGTAGGGGTGGGAGGGAGAGAGACCCAGTACTTC,CASSVGVGGRETQYF
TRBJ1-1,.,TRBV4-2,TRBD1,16,TGTGCCAGCAGCCGGGGGACAGGGGTTTTAATGACTGAAGCTTTCTTT,CASSRGTGVLMTEAFF
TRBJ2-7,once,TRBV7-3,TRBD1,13,TGTGCCAGCAGCATTGGGACAGGGGTCGAGCAGTACTTC,CASSIGTGVEQYF
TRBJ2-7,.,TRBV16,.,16,TGTGCCAGCAGCCAATCGATCAGGGGACCTCGGTACGAGCAGTACTTC,CASSQSIRGPRYEQYF
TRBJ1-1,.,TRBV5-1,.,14,TGCGCCAGCAGCCGGGACAACTTGAACACTGAAGCTTTCTTT,CASSRDNLNTEAFF
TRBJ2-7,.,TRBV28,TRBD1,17,TGTGCCAGCAGTTTTAGCGTCGGACAGGACCTATCCTACGAGCAGTACTTC,CASSFSVGQDLSYEQYF
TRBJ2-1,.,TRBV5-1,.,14,TGCGCCAGCAGCTTTTCGGGGGGCTCGAATGAGCAGTTCTTC,CASSFSGGSNEQFF
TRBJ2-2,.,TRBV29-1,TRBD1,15,TGCAGCGTTGTGAGACAGGGGGTGAACACCGGGGAGCTGTTTTTT,CSVVRQGVNTGELFF
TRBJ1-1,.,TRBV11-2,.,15,TGTGCCAGCAGCTTAGGCATAGGGAGGGACACTGAAGCTTTCTTT,CASSLGIGRDTEAFF
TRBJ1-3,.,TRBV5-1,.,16,TGCGCCAGCAGCTTGGGTCAGGCGAGCTCTGGAAACACCATATATTTT,CASSLGQASSGNTIYF
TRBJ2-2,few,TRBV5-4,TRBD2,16,TGTGCCAGCAGCTTGGGTCTAGCGGACAACACCGGGGAGCTGTTTTTT,CASSLGLADNTGELFF
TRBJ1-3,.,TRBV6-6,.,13,TGTGCCAGCAGGGGCCGCAGGGGAAACACCATATATTTT,CASRGRRGNTIYF
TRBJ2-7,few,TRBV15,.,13,TGTGCCACCAGCAGAGATTTGAGCTACGAGCAGTACTTC,CATSRDLSYEQYF
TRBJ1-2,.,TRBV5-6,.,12,TGTGCCAGCAGCTTGGATGGGGGGGGCTACACCTTC,CASSLDGGGYTF
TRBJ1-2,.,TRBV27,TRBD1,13,TGTGCCAGCCAAACGAGGGGACAGAGCGGCTACACCTTC,CASQTRGQSGYTF
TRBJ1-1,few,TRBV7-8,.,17,TGTGCCAGCAGCTGGCCCACTAGAGAACAGGGGAACACTGAAGCTTTCTTT,CASSWPTREQGNTEAFF
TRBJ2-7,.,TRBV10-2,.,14,TGCGCCAGCAGTGTGGGGGGAGCTTCCTACGAGCAGTACTTC,CASSVGGASYEQYF
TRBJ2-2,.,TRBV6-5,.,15,TGTGCCAGCAGTTACCTTGACAGGCACACCGGGGAGCTGTTTTTT,CASSYLDRHTGELFF
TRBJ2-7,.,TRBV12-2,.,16,TGTGCAAGTCGCTTAGTACTCGGACAGGGTAAAGACGAGCAGTACTTC,CASRLVLGQGKDEQYF
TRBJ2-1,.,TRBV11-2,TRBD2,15,TGTGCCAGCAGCTTAACTAGCGGGGTCTACAATGAGCAGTTCTTC,CASSLTSGVYNEQFF
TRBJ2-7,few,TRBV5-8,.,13,TGTGCCAGCAGTATTCCTGGGGGCATCGAGCAGTACTTC,CASSIPGGIEQYF
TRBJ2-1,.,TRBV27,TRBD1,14,TGTGCCAGCAGTTGGACAGGTTCCTACAATGAGCAGTTCTTC,CASSWTGSYNEQFF
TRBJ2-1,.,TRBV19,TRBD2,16,TGTGCCAGTAGTATAGACTCGGGACTAGCCGCTCGAGAGCAGTTCTTC,CASSIDSGLAAREQFF
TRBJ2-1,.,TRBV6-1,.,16,TGTGCCAGCAGTGAAGCGAGAACAGTCCTTTACAATGAGCAGTTCTTC,CASSEARTVLYNEQFF
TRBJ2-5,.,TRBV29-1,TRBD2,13,TGCAGCGTCACCGGACTAGCAGGAGAGACCCAGTACTTC,CSVTGLAGETQYF
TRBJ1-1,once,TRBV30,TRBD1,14,TGTGCCTGGAGTGTGGGGACAGGGGGCACTGAAGCTTTCTTT,CAWSVGTGGTEAFF
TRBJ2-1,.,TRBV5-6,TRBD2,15,TGTGCCAGCAGCTTTCGGGGGAGGGCCTCCAATGAGCAGTTCTTC,CASSFRGRASNEQFF
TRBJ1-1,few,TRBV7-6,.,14,TGTGCCAGCAGCTCCGCAGGGCTCAACACTGAAGCTTTCTTT,CASSSAGLNTEAFF
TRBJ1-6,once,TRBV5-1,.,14,TGCGCCAGCAGCGAGGGCCCCTATAATTCACCCCTCCACTTT,CASSEGPYNSPLHF
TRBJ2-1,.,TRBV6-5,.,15,TGTGCCAGCAGTGTAAGGCGGGTATCCTACAGTGAGCAGTTCTTC,CASSVRRVSYSEQFF
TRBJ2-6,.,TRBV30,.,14,TGTGCCTGGAGCTCTGTTTCGGGGGCCAACGTCCTGACTTTC,CAWSSVSGANVLTF
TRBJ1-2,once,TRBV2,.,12,TGTGCCAGCAGTGAAGACTACTATGGCTACACCTTC,CASSEDYYGYTF
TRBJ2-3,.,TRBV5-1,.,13,TGCGCCAGCAGCGCGGACAACACAGATACGCAGTATTTT,CASSADNTDTQYF
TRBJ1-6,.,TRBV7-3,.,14,TGTGCCAGCAGCTTAAGGGCCGGCTTTTCACCCCTCCACTTT,CASSLRAGFSPLHF
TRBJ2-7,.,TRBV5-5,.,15,TGTGCCAGCAGCTTGGGCTGGGGCCCTTTGTACGAGCAGTACTTC,CASSLGWGPLYEQYF
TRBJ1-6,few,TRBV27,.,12,TGTGCCAGCAGTAAACAGGGCTCACCCCTCCACTTT,CASSKQGSPLHF
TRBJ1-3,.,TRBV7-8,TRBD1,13,TGTGCCAGCAGGACAGGGACTGGAAACACCATATATTTT,CASRTGTGNTIYF
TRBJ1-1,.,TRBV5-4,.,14,TGTGCCAGCAGCCTGGGAGGTGTGAACACTGAAGCTTTCTTT,CASSLGGVNTEAFF
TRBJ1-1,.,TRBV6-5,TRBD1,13,TGTGCCAGCAGTGCAGGGGGGAACACTGAAGCTTTCTTT,CASSAGGNTEAFF
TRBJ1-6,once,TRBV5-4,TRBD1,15,TGTGCCAGCAGCTTGAAAGGGACAGGCAGTTCACCCCTCCACTTT,CASSLKGTGSSPLHF